This T cell receptor beta chain was observed in a study of blood T cell repertoires in COVID-19. In the study overall: Acute and convalescent COVID-19 specimens originated in the United States, Italy and Spain. The analysed material was cDNA or gDNA that came from T cells, B-cell-depleted T cells, or PBMCs.

The CDR3 runs to 13 residues. The V end lost 6 bases, the J end lost 3 bases, and 9 bases lay between the germline ends. Residents of about two dozen US areas, aged roughly 18 to 89 years, made up the participants. Cohorts were determined from participant-reported clinical history. The assay was immunoSEQ multiplex PCR, and TCRdb's table has in-frame clones only and misses some. This sample has around 450,000 clones; around nine tenths occur once, and the top ten carry roughly 2%. Material for sequencing was PBMCs or T cells enriched from blood (not recorded which). This sequence originates from a woman younger than 35 with acute COVID-19. The J gene is TRBJ2-1, the V gene TRBV12-3 or TRBV12-4, with a tentative D call TRBD2 (5 bases). CDR3 nucleotides: TGTGCCAGCAGATCCGGGAACTACAATGAGCAGTTCTTC. This gives the protein CASRSGNYNEQFF.